This T cell receptor (beta chain) was captured in a study of post-analysis software for immune sequencing data. General observations from the study: Five or six TRBV segments (TRBV5-6, TRBV5-1 and TRBV20-1 among them) occurred more frequently in patients than in controls. Co-batched samples clustered tightly together by F measure.

Unique molecular identifiers featured in each of the TCR beta cDNA libraries. T cells numbering about 0.9 to 11 million yielded cDNA molecules that totaled about 500,000. TCRdb re-called the PCR reads through MiXCR, storing one row per CDR3 protein. Counted here are roughly 570,000 distinct CDR3 sequences, roughly 34% occurring once; the ten biggest clones make up about 6%. Only a few counts were recorded for this clonotype. Antigen unknown. CDR3 length: 15 residues. V was pared by 1 base and J by 6 bases, with 8 bases of the junction left unmatched. Germline V gene data show CDR1 as DFQATT and CDR2 as SNEGSKA (reference sequence).

The chain couples TRBV20-1 to TRBJ1-4, with 7 bases matching TRBD1. This clonotype was sampled from a girl aged 2-17 years with multiple sclerosis. Sample: blood. The CDR3 loop reads CSARVDRERHEKLFF. The CDR3 nucleotides are TGCAGTGCTAGAGTCGACAGGGAAAGGCATGAAAAACTGTTTTTT.